This T cell receptor beta chain was sequenced during a study of PD-L1 blockade in urothelial cancer. The wider study: Study patients had been treated with 0 to 3 previous chemotherapy regimens. Median blood clonality was around 0.074, with about 81,000 unique TCRs.

Time point here: peripheral blood 6 weeks after treatment start. Method: immunoSEQ multiplex PCR; TCRdb's copy keeps in-frame clones and lacks some. The repertoire holds about 110,000 clones, with approximately 90% as singletons. This receptor was taken from a man in his 60s with urothelial cancer. The sample here was PBMCs, taken around atezolizumab (anti-PD-L1) treatment.

CDR3 residues: CASSSAGGYGYTF. The CDR3 DNA reads as TGTGCCAGCAGCTCCGCGGGGGGATATGGCTACACCTTC. The chain has TRBV5-5 and TRBJ1-2; the D gene is possibly TRBD1 (5 bases). The germline V gene encodes CDR1 SGHKS and CDR2 YYEKEE (reference sequence). V was shortened by 3 bases and J by 5 bases, with 11 bases between the two germline ends. This CDR3 region has 13 residues.